This TCR beta chain comes out of a study of cytomegalovirus exposure and HLA in healthy donors. 60 Vbeta and 13 Jbeta primers were used in PCR. Libraries were prepared by immunoSEQ multiplex PCR; TCRdb keeps only in-frame clonotypes and omits some of them. The sample holds about 210,000 clones, about three quarters seen once. V lost 0 bases to trimming and J lost 10 bases; unmatched junction nucleotides: 13. CDR1 LGHNA and CDR2 YNFKEQ come from the germline V gene. The CDR3 runs to 18 residues. This clone was recorded only once. The sample taken for sequencing was PBMCs. The chain links TRBV4-2 to TRBJ2-1; 12 nucleotides agree with TRBD2. The TCR originated in a male donor in good health and CMV-seronegative. CDR3 sequence: CASSQEVRLLAGGREQFF. CDR3 nucleotides: TGTGCCAGCAGCCAAGAGGTACGGTTACTAGCGGGAGGACGAGAGCAGTTCTTC.